These 29 T cell receptor beta chains came from one sample sequenced in a study of blood T cells in healthy people across ages. Through a sample-barcoded 5' primer and a J-beta primer mix, a second PCR was run for roughly 6 to 11 cycles. TCRdb called the 5' RACE reads again in MiXCR, with one record for every CDR3 protein. This sample has approximately 2,000,000 distinct CDR3 sequences, with more than 35% found just once. The specimen was blood. The receptors derive from a human donor in good health.

The chain employs TRBV9 and TRBJ2-4; maybe TRBD2 (5 bases). This CDR3 spans 15 amino acids. The V gene lost 3 bases and the J gene lost 6 bases, with 16 bases spanning the gap. CDR1 SGDLS and CDR2 YYNGEE come from the germline V gene. CDR3 amino acids: CASSAASGIPNIQYF. The DNA of the CDR3 is TGTGCCAGCAGCGCAGCTTCCGGGATTCCAAACATTCAGTACTTC.

The chain couples TRBV29-1 to TRBJ1-1; D is unresolved. The CDR3 length is 14 residues. Trimming shortened V by 4 bases and J by 0 bases, and 12 bases separated the two germline ends. Germline assignment: CDR1 SQVTM and CDR2 ANQGSEA. Here the CDR3 reads CSVATPSMNTEAFF. CDR3 in DNA: TGCAGCGTTGCTACGCCTTCCATGAACACTGAAGCTTTCTTT.

V and J are TRBV28 and TRBJ2-1; 9 nucleotides agree with TRBD1. The ends lost 5 bases at V and 8 bases at J; junction bases unmatched: 7. The CDR3 is 14 amino acids. Germline V gives CDR1 MDHEN, CDR2 SYDVKM. The CDR3 loop is CASSPDRGSDEQFF. CDR3 in DNA: TGTGCCAGCAGTCCCGACAGGGGGTCCGATGAGCAGTTCTTC.

Comment on this clonotype: The junction departs from the called germline gene at one end, perhaps through a read error. The V and J genes are TRBV5-1 and TRBJ2-2; maybe TRBD2 (6 bases). The germline gives CDR1 SGHRS, CDR2 YFSETQ. CDR3 length: 15 residues. DNA of the CDR3: TGCGCCAGCAGCCGTTCGGGGGTTAACACCGGGGAGCGGTTTTTT. It yields the protein CASSRSGVNTGERFF.

This chain uses TRBV4-3 with TRBJ2-5, with D perhaps TRBD1 (5 bases). The CDR3 length is 14 residues. V dropped 2 bases and J dropped 4 bases, with 11 bases sitting between them. Germline-derived CDR1 and CDR2 are LGHNA and YSLEER. In DNA form, the CDR3 reads TGCGCCAGCAGCCAATCCAGGGTCTCAGAGACCCAGTACTTC. Encoded protein: CASSQSRVSETQYF.

This clonotype showed up just a few times. The chain couples TRBV29-1 to TRBJ2-7; D is uncertain. The V end was cut by 4 bases, the J end by 0 bases, with 10 bases between. This CDR3 has 13 residues. Germline V lookup: CDR1 SQVTM, CDR2 ANQGSEA. The CDR3 DNA sequence: TGCAGCGTTGTTCGTGATAACTCCTACGAGCAGTACTTC. This translates into CSVVRDNSYEQYF.

The V call is TRBV29-1, the J call TRBJ1-2; D uncertain. V was shortened by 4 bases and J by 4 bases, with 10 bases between the two germline ends. This CDR3 region has 12 residues. Germline-derived CDR1 and CDR2 are SQVTM and ANQGSEA. The CDR3 nucleotides read TGCAGCGTTGGGGTGGGCCTCTATGGCTACACCTTC. Its protein product is CSVGVGLYGYTF.

This sequence joins TRBV7-9 and TRBJ1-1; 8 bases match TRBD1. V gave up 2 bases and J gave up 3 bases; unmatched junction bases: 8. The CDR3 runs 16 residues. The V gene's germline CDR1 is SEHNR and CDR2 FQNEAQ (reference sequence). CDR3 protein: CASSLIKMGQDTEAFF. CDR3 nucleotide sequence: TGTGCCAGCAGCTTAATAAAGATGGGACAGGACACTGAAGCTTTCTTT.

The chain is built from TRBV5-5 and TRBJ2-7; 7 bases align to TRBD2. Germline V lookup: CDR1 SGHKS, CDR2 YYEKEE (reference sequence). The CDR3 is made up of 16 amino acids. V was pared by 4 bases and J by 7 bases, with 17 bases of the junction left unmatched. The CDR3 here is CASSNILTSPAVEQYF. Written as DNA, the CDR3 is TGTGCCAGCAGCAATATCCTGACTAGCCCGGCGGTTGAGCAGTACTTC.

This sequence joins TRBV6-1 and TRBJ2-4; possibly TRBD1 for D (6 bases). The J call may be mistaken, given a closer DNA end match to TRBJ2-7. CDR1 MNHNS and CDR2 SASEGT come from the germline V gene. The CDR3 has 13 amino acids. The CDR3 here is CATQGQETYEQYF. CDR3 DNA sequence: TGTGCCACCCAGGGGCAGGAGACCTACGAGCAGTACTTC.

The V gene is TRBV7-2, the J gene TRBJ1-2, with unresolved D. V lost 3 bases and J 3 bases, leaving 17 bases between the germline ends. The CDR3 consists of 16 residues. Per the germline V gene, CDR1 is SGHTA and CDR2 is FQGNSA. The CDR3 DNA sequence: TGTGCCAGCAGCTTGGAGGCCCCCGGTGGGGACTATGGCTACACCTTC. As protein: CASSLEAPGGDYGYTF.

There are a few counts of this clonotype. The rearrangement links TRBV7-3 to TRBJ2-5, with D possibly matching TRBD1 (7 bases). CDR1 and CDR2 (germline): SGHTA, FQGTGA. This CDR3 spans 16 amino acids. Trimming took off 2 bases at V and 2 bases at J, with 15 bases between the two ends. The CDR3 loop is CASSLGGGLGQETQYF. As DNA, the CDR3 is TGTGCCAGCAGCTTAGGAGGGGGCTTGGGTCAAGAGACCCAGTACTTC.

This clonotype occurred a few times. V and J are TRBV9 and TRBJ2-1, with 7 bases that match TRBD2. This CDR3 spans 14 amino acids. V was clipped by 2 bases and J by 3 bases; unmatched bases: 2. Germline assignment: CDR1 SGDLS and CDR2 YYNGEE. For the CDR3, the DNA is TGTGCCAGCAGCGTGGGAGGGTACTACAATGAGCAGTTCTTC. It is translated as CASSVGGYYNEQFF.

This chain joins TRBV10-3 and TRBJ1-5; 11 bases agree with TRBD1. The CDR3 extends over 16 amino acids. Per germline, CDR1 ENHRY and CDR2 SYGVKD. V shed 6 bases and J 4 bases; nucleotides not matched to a gene: 8. In DNA form, the CDR3 reads TGTGCCATCAGCGAACGGGGACAGGGGGGAAATCAGCCCCAGCATTTT. Its protein product is CAISERGQGGNQPQHF.

This clonotype was found many times. An end of the junction differs from the germline gene, which may be a read error. V and J are TRBV12-3 or TRBV12-4 and TRBJ2-1; the D is unclear. The CDR3 loop spans 12 amino acids. The CDR3 bases are TGCGCCAGCAGCCCGGACTACAATGAGCAGTTCTTC. It codes for CASSPDYNEQFF.

This CDR3 reads CSAQETGATNEKLFF. For the CDR3, the DNA is TGCAGCGCCCAAGAAACAGGGGCAACTAATGAAAAACTGTTTTTT. The genes are TRBV29-1 and TRBJ1-4, with TRBD1 identical over 7 bases. The CDR3 is 15 amino acids. Trimming took 7 bases from V and 0 from J; bases not matched to a gene: 8. Germline V gene lookup returns CDR1 SQVTM and CDR2 ANQGSEA. Complete variable domain (other parts from reference TRBV29-1 and TRBJ1-4): SAVISQKPSRDICQRGTSLTIQCQVDSQVTMMFWYRQQPGQSLTLIATANQGSEATYESGFVIDKFPISRPNLTFSTLTVSNMSPEDSSIYLCSAQETGATNEKLFFGSGTQLSVL.

In its sample, this clonotype was seen a few times. The V gene is TRBV6-5, the J gene TRBJ2-1; D ambiguous. V lost 2 bases and J 3 bases, leaving 8 bases between the germline ends. Germline CDR1 MNHEY, CDR2 SVGAGI. This CDR3 has 14 residues. CDR3 in DNA: TGTGCCAGCAGTTACCGGAGACACTACAATGAGCAGTTCTTC. Protein sequence: CASSYRRHYNEQFF.

The V call is TRBV7-2, the J call TRBJ2-3; no firm D call. Germline CDR1 reads SGHTA; CDR2 reads FQGNSA. CDR3 length equals 14 residues. Trimming shortened V by 3 bases and J by 4 bases, and 11 bases separated the two germline ends. CDR3 amino acids: CASSFEQIADTQYF. The CDR3 DNA reads as TGTGCCAGCAGCTTTGAACAAATAGCAGATACGCAGTATTTT.

V and J are TRBV29-1 and TRBJ2-7; 7 nucleotides line up with TRBD2. The CDR3 spans 14 residues. Per the germline V gene, CDR1 is SQVTM and CDR2 is ANQGSEA. V dropped 4 bases and J dropped 3; count of bases not matched to a gene: 9. CDR3 amino acids: CSVGGGTVIYEQYF. The CDR3 region has the DNA TGCAGCGTTGGGGGAGGGACGGTTATCTACGAGCAGTACTTC.

This clonotype was detected only a few times. The chain combines TRBV6-5 with TRBJ1-2; TRBD1 agrees at 8 bases. Germline V lookup: CDR1 MNHEY, CDR2 SVGAGI. The CDR3 extends over 13 amino acids. V lost 7 bases and J lost 8; bases outside the gene matches: 9. Here the CDR3 reads CASKRTGGSGYTF. The CDR3 DNA reads TGTGCCAGCAAGAGAACAGGGGGAAGCGGCTACACCTTC.

This clonotype came up once. The rearrangement joins TRBV7-9 to TRBJ1-1, with TRBD1 identical over 7 bases. Germline CDR1 and CDR2: SEHNR and FQNEAQ (reference sequence). V dropped 5 bases and J dropped 8; count of bases not matched to a gene: 23. The CDR3 totals 18 residues. CDR3 DNA: TGTGCCAGCAGCCCGAATCTTCTTTATGACAGGGTTGAATCAGAAGCTTTCTTT. Amino acids: CASSPNLLYDRVESEAFF.

The rearrangement uses TRBV6-2 or TRBV6-3 and TRBJ2-7; D is possibly TRBD1 or TRBD2 (5 bases each). Germline CDR1 MNHEY, CDR2 SVGEGT. The CDR3 is 16 residues long. V was trimmed by 8 bases and J by 0 bases, leaving 20 bases between them. The CDR3 nucleotides are TGTGCCAGCGAGGGGATTTTCGGGATCTTCTCCTACGAGCAGTACTTC. Translated, it gives CASEGIFGIFSYEQYF.

Details on this clonotype: Its ends do not fully match the called genes, so a read error is possible. The V call is TRBV11-2, the J call TRBJ2-6; D possibly corresponds to TRBD2 (6 bases). The V gene's germline CDR1 is SGHAT and CDR2 FQNNGV. The CDR3 spans 15 residues. CDR3 sequence: CASSLAGSVANVLTF. In DNA, the CDR3 is TGTGCCAGCAGCCTCGCGGGGTCTGTGGCCAACGTCCTGACTTTC.

The V and J genes are TRBV6-2 or TRBV6-3 and TRBJ2-3, with D perhaps TRBD2 (6 bases). Germline CDR1 reads MNHEY; CDR2 reads SVGEGT. The V and J ends lost 5 bases and 4 bases respectively, with 13 bases between them. The CDR3 totals 14 residues. CDR3 amino acids: CASSPAGSADTQYF. The CDR3 DNA reads TGTGCCAGCAGTCCAGCGGGTAGCGCAGATACGCAGTATTTT.

Many counts were recorded for this clonotype. The V gene is TRBV29-1, the J gene TRBJ2-7, with a tentative D call TRBD1 (8 bases). Trimming cost V 6 bases and J 6 bases, with 18 bases left between them. Per the germline V gene, CDR1 is SQVTM and CDR2 is ANQGSEA. The CDR3 spans 13 residues. For the CDR3, the DNA is TGCAGCGTCGCCCCACAGGGGGAGGGCGAGCAGTACTTC. Translation: CSVAPQGEGEQYF.

This clonotype has just a few counts. The V and J genes are TRBV4-3 and TRBJ1-1; D is ambiguous. Germline values: CDR1 LGHNA, CDR2 YSLEER. V lost 1 base, J lost 8 bases, and 11 bases lay in between. The CDR3 covers 13 residues. The CDR3 sequence: CASSQAKGPEAFF. The DNA for the CDR3 is TGCGCCAGCAGCCAAGCAAAGGGTCCCGAAGCTTTCTTT.

V is TRBV6-5 and J is TRBJ2-5; D is ambiguous. The assigned J gene may be wrong: the sequence end matches TRBJ2-7 better. Germline V CDR1 and CDR2: MNHEY, SVGAGI. This CDR3 spans 11 amino acids. CDR3 amino acids: CASFDFYEQYF. The CDR3 DNA reads TGTGCCAGCTTCGACTTCTACGAGCAGTACTTC.

The chain recombines TRBV5-6 with TRBJ2-1; 8 bases agree with TRBD2. J was trimmed by 8 bases and V by 2 bases; bases with no gene match: 9. This CDR3 is 15 amino acids long. CDR1 and CDR2 (germline): SGHDT, YYEEEE. CDR3 coding DNA: TGTGCCAGCAGCTTCCGGGGGGGTATTGTGGATGAGCAGTTCTTC. Its translation is CASSFRGGIVDEQFF.

The chain has TRBV5-1 and TRBJ1-2; 9 nucleotides agree with TRBD1. In germline, CDR1 is SGHRS, CDR2 YFSETQ. There are 15 residues in the CDR3. V was clipped by 5 bases and J by 0 bases; unmatched bases: 5. The chain's CDR3 is CASSFGQGTNYGYTF. The DNA of the CDR3 is TGCGCCAGCAGTTTTGGACAGGGGACTAACTATGGCTACACCTTC.